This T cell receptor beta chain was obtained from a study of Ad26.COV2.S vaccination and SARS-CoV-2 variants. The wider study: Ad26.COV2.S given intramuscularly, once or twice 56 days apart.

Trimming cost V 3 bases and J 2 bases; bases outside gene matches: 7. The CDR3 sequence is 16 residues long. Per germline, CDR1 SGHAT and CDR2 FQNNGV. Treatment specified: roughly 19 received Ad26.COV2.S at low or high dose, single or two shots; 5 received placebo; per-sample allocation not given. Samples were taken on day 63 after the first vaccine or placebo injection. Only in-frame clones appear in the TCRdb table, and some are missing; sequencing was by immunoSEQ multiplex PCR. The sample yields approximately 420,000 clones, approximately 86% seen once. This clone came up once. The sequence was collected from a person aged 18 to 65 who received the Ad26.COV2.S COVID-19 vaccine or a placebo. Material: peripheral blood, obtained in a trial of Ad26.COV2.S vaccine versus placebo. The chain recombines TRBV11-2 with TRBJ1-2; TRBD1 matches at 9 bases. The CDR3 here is CASSFRRDRENYGYTF. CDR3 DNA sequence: TGTGCCAGCAGCTTTAGGCGGGACAGGGAAAACTATGGCTACACCTTC.